These T cell receptor beta chains were read from a single sample in a study of technical replicates of blood from several donors. Some clones are missing from TCRdb's copy, which holds only in-frame ones; the method was immunoSEQ multiplex PCR. The sample consists of just under 60,000 clones, roughly 89% of them appearing once. Material: PBMCs. These receptors came from a human donor in good health. Some clones in this sample may be carry-over from other donors' samples. The CDR3 runs from the conserved cysteine through the conserved F or W. The order of the fields is clone size, D gene, V gene, J gene, CDR3 protein, CDR3 DNA. A D gene is named only where the DNA matches it firmly. A row's size may be missing; if present it is once, few, many or a size class.

once	TRBD2	TRBV19	TRBJ2-5	CASSTGLAGYQETQYF	TGTGCCAGTAGTACGGGACTAGCGGGGTACCAAGAGACCCAGTACTTC
once	NA	TRBV7-3	TRBJ2-3	CASSLQMGTDTQYF	TGTGCCAGCAGCTTACAGATGGGCACAGATACGCAGTATTTT
NA	NA	TRBV4-2	TRBJ2-7	CASSQGVHRDSEYEQYF	TGTGCCAGCAGCCAAGGCGTACACCGGGACTCCGAATACGAGCAGTACTTC
NA	TRBD1	TRBV29-1	TRBJ2-5	CSVDRGGETQYF	TGCAGCGTCGACAGGGGAGGAGAGACCCAGTACTTC
NA	TRBD2	TRBV29-1	TRBJ2-7	CSVGALAGVEQYF	TGCAGCGTTGGAGCACTAGCGGGGGTCGAGCAGTACTTC
NA	TRBD2	TRBV27	TRBJ2-7	CASSPWGSGGPYEQYF	TGTGCCAGCAGTCCCTGGGGTAGCGGGGGCCCCTACGAGCAGTACTTC
NA	TRBD2	TRBV4-2	TRBJ2-4	CASSRTSGKNIQYF	TGTGCCAGCAGCCGGACTAGCGGCAAAAACATTCAGTACTTC
NA	NA	TRBV18	TRBJ1-3	CASSRTRDSGNTIYF	TGTGCCAGCTCACGAACCAGGGACTCTGGAAACACCATATATTTT
NA	TRBD1	TRBV7-8	TRBJ1-1	CASSRLAQGSTEAFF	TGTGCCAGCAGTAGATTAGCACAGGGGAGCACTGAAGCTTTCTTT
NA	TRBD2	TRBV15	TRBJ2-5	CATSRVPGGARETQYF	TGTGCCACCAGCAGAGTACCGGGGGGGGCTCGAGAGACCCAGTACTTC
NA	TRBD2	TRBV5-4	TRBJ2-1	CASSLQTSGRYNEQFF	TGTGCCAGCAGCTTGCAGACTAGCGGGAGGTACAATGAGCAGTTCTTC
once	NA	TRBV7-9	TRBJ2-1	CASSPREGREGQFF	TGTGCCAGCAGCCCCCGAGAGGGCCGCGAAGGGCAGTTCTTC
NA	NA	TRBV19	TRBJ1-2	CASSKPGQRTGYTF	TGTGCCAGTAGTAAGCCGGGACAAAGAACTGGCTACACCTTC
NA	TRBD2	TRBV7-2	TRBJ2-5	CASSGAGGRETQYF	TGTGCCAGCAGCGGAGCGGGGGGGCGTGAGACCCAGTACTTC
NA	NA	TRBV27	TRBJ2-1	CASSPRGSYNEQFF	TGTGCCAGCAGCCCCCGCGGCTCCTACAATGAGCAGTTCTTC
NA	TRBD1	TRBV10-3	TRBJ1-2	CAISPLITGGDGYTF	TGTGCCATCAGCCCACTAATTACAGGGGGAGATGGCTACACCTTC
NA	TRBD1	TRBV4-2	TRBJ1-4	CASSHDRGSEKLFF	TGTGCCAGCAGCCACGACAGGGGGAGTGAAAAACTGTTTTTT
once	TRBD2	TRBV6-5	TRBJ2-3	CASSRGTSDKDTQYF	TGTGCCAGTTCCCGTGGGACTAGCGACAAAGATACGCAGTATTTT
few	TRBD2	TRBV7-2	TRBJ2-3	CASSLLLAGGADTQYF	TGTGCCAGCAGCTTACTACTAGCGGGGGGGGCAGATACGCAGTATTTT
NA	TRBD2	TRBV18	TRBJ2-3	CASSPPSGGGTDTQYF	TGTGCCAGCTCACCACCGTCGGGAGGAGGCACAGATACGCAGTATTTT